This T cell receptor (beta chain) is drawn from a study of breast tumors, draining lymph nodes, adjacent tissues. MiXCR, applied by TCRdb to the multiplex PCR reads, yields one record per CDR3 protein. There are around 250,000 distinct CDR3 sequences in the sample; less than 40% occur only once, and 3% to 4% lies in the top ten. Samples came from axillary lymph nodes draining the breast cancer. In this sample, this clonotype turned up many times. The antigen is undetermined. Overall study results and limits: Tumor repertoires ranked between lymph nodes and nontumor tissue in diversity, with V and J gene preferences. Data only fit, rather than demonstrated, lymph node origin of most tumor T cells.

The sequence came from a female donor with breast cancer. Some clones in this sample may be carry-over from other donors' samples. Source material: axillary lymph node tissue.

CDR3: CASSQLWQDTQYF. In nucleotides, the CDR3 is TGTGCCAGCAGCCAACTATGGCAGGATACGCAGTATTTT. V usage is TRBV4-2 and J usage is TRBJ2-3; no firm D call. The V and J ends lost 2 bases and 6 bases respectively, with 9 bases between them. Per germline, CDR1 LGHNA and CDR2 YNFKEQ. The CDR3 sequence is 13 residues long.